One and the same sample provided the 11 T cell receptor beta chains below, sequenced in a study of blood T cell repertoires in COVID-19. Clones were sequenced by immunoSEQ multiplex PCR, and TCRdb holds only the in-frame ones, with some missing. The data show about 370,000 clones, with 80% to 90% seen just once and around 1% held by the top ten. What was sequenced was PBMCs or T cells enriched from blood (not recorded which). The receptors derive from a man aged 18 to 35 who had recovered from COVID-19.

V gene TRBV28 combines with J gene TRBJ2-7, with 7 bases fitting TRBD1. Germline CDR1 is MDHEN and CDR2 is SYDVKM. Unmatched junction bases numbered 4, after V lost 6 bases and J lost 2 bases. This CDR3 is 13 amino acids long. The CDR3 is CASRTGVAYEQYF. The CDR3 nucleotides read TGTGCCAGCAGAACAGGGGTTGCCTACGAGCAGTACTTC.

This clone was counted once. CDR3 region: CASSLGLAAETQYF. CDR3 coding DNA: TGTGCCAGCAGCCTAGGGCTAGCGGCAGAGACCCAGTACTTC. This chain connects TRBV3-1 (or the pseudogene TRBV3-2) to TRBJ2-5, with 7 positions matching TRBD2. CDR3 length: 14 residues. The junction had 6 bases not matched to a gene; V was cut back by 4 bases and J by 4 bases. The germline V gene encodes CDR1 LGHDT and CDR2 YNNKEL (reference sequence).

In its sample, this clone was seen once. The chain recombines TRBV5-1 with TRBJ1-1, with TRBD1 as a possible D gene (6 bases). V was shortened by 7 bases and J by 3 bases, with 16 bases between the two germline ends. This CDR3 comprises 14 residues. Germline V gene sequence: CDR1 SGHRS, CDR2 YFSETQ. In DNA form, the CDR3 reads TGCGCCAGCCTCAGGACAGCCGATGACACTGAAGCTTTCTTT. It encodes CASLRTADDTEAFF. Supplemented by reference TRBV5-1 and TRBJ1-1, the full variable domain reads KAGVTQTPRYLIKTRGQQVTLSCSPISGHRSVSWYQQTPGQGLQFLFEYFSETQRNKGNFPGRFSGRQFSNSRSEMNVSTLELGDSALYLCASLRTADDTEAFFGQGTRLTVV.

The rearrangement joins TRBV3-1 (or the pseudogene TRBV3-2) to TRBJ1-5; the D gene is possibly TRBD1 (5 bases). The germline V and J ends were trimmed by 2 bases and 4 bases, with 12 bases remaining between them. Germline CDR1 LGHDT, CDR2 YNNKEL (reference sequence). The CDR3 totals 15 residues. The CDR3 nucleotides read TGTGCCAGCAGCCAATCGGGGGTCGGGAATCAGCCCCAGCATTTT. This gives the protein CASSQSGVGNQPQHF.

The rearrangement joins TRBV2 to TRBJ1-1, with a tentative D call TRBD1 (6 bases). Germline-derived CDR1 and CDR2 are SNHLY and FYNNEI. CDR3 length: 14 residues. V lost 4 bases and J lost 3, with 12 bases in between. This CDR3 is CASSVQGWDTEAFF. The CDR3 region has the DNA TGTGCCAGCAGTGTACAGGGATGGGACACTGAAGCTTTCTTT. Full variable domain (rest looked up from reference TRBV2 and TRBJ1-1): EPEVTQTPSHQVTQMGQEVILRCVPISNHLYFYWYRQILGQKVEFLVSFYNNEISEKSEIFDDQFSVERPDGSNFTLKIRSTKLEDSAMYFCASSVQGWDTEAFFGQGTRLTVV.

This clone was seen just once. The rearrangement joins TRBV3-1 (or the pseudogene TRBV3-2) to TRBJ2-7; tentatively, D is TRBD2 (6 bases). CDR3 size: 16 residues. Germline values: CDR1 LGHDT, CDR2 YNNKEL (reference sequence). V lost 0 bases and J lost 6, with 18 bases in between. The DNA for the CDR3 is TGTGCCAGCAGCCAAGATTTAAGTAGCGGCGCGCGCGAGCAGTACTTC. Residues: CASSQDLSSGAREQYF.

A single count supports this clone. The V gene is TRBV15, the J gene TRBJ1-1; TRBD1 matches at 10 bases. CDR3 length: 17 amino acids. V lost 2 bases and J lost 3; bases outside the gene matches: 9. The germline gives CDR1 LNHNV, CDR2 YYDKDF (reference sequence). This chain's CDR3 is CATSRSTGGAWDTEAFF. The CDR3, as DNA: TGTGCCACCAGCAGATCGACAGGGGGCGCATGGGACACTGAAGCTTTCTTT.

The chain couples TRBV3-1 (or the pseudogene TRBV3-2) to TRBJ1-2; D not certain. Germline CDR1 reads LGHDT; CDR2 reads YNNKEL (reference sequence). With 2 bases removed from V and 1 base from J, the gap between germline ends came to 8 bases. This CDR3 is built from 14 residues. The CDR3 region is CASSQLGSNYGYTF. The CDR3 DNA follows: TGTGCCAGCAGCCAATTGGGCAGTAACTATGGCTACACCTTC.

The chain joins TRBV7-6 to TRBJ1-6, with 7 nucleotides matching TRBD1. The germline V gene has CDR1 SGHVS and CDR2 FNYEAQ. The CDR3 has 14 residues. With 3 bases clipped from V and 6 bases from J, the junction kept 2 bases outside the gene matches. The CDR3 sequence is CASSLTGTNSPLHF. CDR3 in DNA: TGTGCCAGCAGCTTGACAGGGACTAATTCACCCCTCCACTTT.

The gene calls are TRBV4-1 and TRBJ2-1; TRBD1 matches at 9 bases. Germline trimming cut 0 bases from V and 7 bases from J; bases unmatched to any gene: 1. Germline lookup yields CDR1 MGHRA and CDR2 YSYEKL. CDR3 length equals 14 residues. CDR3 sequence reads: CASSQEQGANEQFF. As DNA, the CDR3 is TGCGCCAGCAGCCAAGAACAGGGGGCTAATGAGCAGTTCTTC.

This clone was counted a single time. The chain joins TRBV5-1 to TRBJ2-5, with 13 bases fitting TRBD2. The germline gives CDR1 SGHRS, CDR2 YFSETQ. The J segment lost 4 bases and the V segment lost 4 bases, leaving 4 bases of the junction unmatched. The CDR3 runs 15 residues. The CDR3 region has the DNA TGCGCCAGCAGCAGGGGACTAGCGGGATCAGAGACCCAGTACTTC. Amino acids: CASSRGLAGSETQYF. Supplemented by reference TRBV5-1 and TRBJ2-5, the full variable domain reads KAGVTQTPRYLIKTRGQQVTLSCSPISGHRSVSWYQQTPGQGLQFLFEYFSETQRNKGNFPGRFSGRQFSNSRSEMNVSTLELGDSALYLCASSRGLAGSETQYFGPGTRLLVL.